One and the same sample provided the 24 T cell receptor beta chains below, sequenced in a study of technical replicates of blood from four donors. The protocol was immunoSEQ multiplex PCR, while the TCRdb copy is restricted to in-frame clones and leaves out a portion. The sample lists just under 100,000 clones; 95% were seen once. Sequencing input: T cells isolated from PBMCs. The receptors come from a human donor in good health.

The gene calls are TRBV7-2 and TRBJ2-7, with TRBD1 matching over 7 bases. The CDR3 spans 13 residues. The germline V gene has CDR1 SGHTA and CDR2 FQGNSA. V lost 5 bases, J lost 2 bases, and 3 bases stayed unmatched. The CDR3 spells CASSHGTAYEQYF. CDR3 sequence (DNA): TGTGCCAGCAGCCACGGGACAGCCTACGAGCAGTACTTC. Together with reference TRBV7-2 and TRBJ2-7, the CDR3 gives the full variable domain: GAGVSQSPSNKVTEKGKDVELRCDPISGHTALYWYRQSLGQGLEFLIYFQGNSAPDKSGLPSDRFSAERTGGSVSTLTIQRTQQEDSAVYLCASSHGTAYEQYFGPGTRLTVT.

The V call is TRBV4-2, the J call TRBJ2-1; 10 bases agree with TRBD1. The trim removed 5 bases at V and 6 bases at J, leaving 7 bases unmatched. This CDR3 spans 15 amino acids. CDR1 LGHNA and CDR2 YNFKEQ come from the germline V gene. CDR3 DNA sequence: TGTGCCAGCAGCACCCGGGACAGGGGTTTCAATGAGCAGTTCTTC. It specifies CASSTRDRGFNEQFF.

This clone was seen just once. The chain joins TRBV28 to TRBJ1-5; no clear D gene. V lost 7 bases, J lost 6 bases, and 10 bases lay in between. This CDR3 region has 12 residues. The germline CDR1 and CDR2 sequences are MDHEN and SYDVKM. Written as DNA, the CDR3 is TGTGCCAGCAAGAGCCCAGGTCAGCCCCAGCATTTT. Translated, it gives CASKSPGQPQHF.

The chain employs TRBV7-9 and TRBJ1-1; the match to TRBD1 covers 9 bases. CDR1 is SEHNR and CDR2 is FQNEAQ in the germline V gene (reference sequence). V was clipped by 5 bases and J by 6 bases; unmatched bases: 13. This CDR3 has 16 amino acids. The CDR3 here is CASSVYPDRGLAEAFF. The CDR3 DNA follows: TGTGCCAGCAGCGTGTACCCGGACAGGGGATTAGCTGAAGCTTTCTTT.

This clone was counted once. The CDR3 is CASSFDPDSYEQYF. The CDR3 DNA is TGTGCCAGCAGTTTTGATCCAGACTCCTACGAGCAGTACTTC. The genes are TRBV28 and TRBJ2-7, with no clear D. V was clipped by 3 bases and J by 0 bases, with 9 bases between them. The CDR3 runs 14 residues. Germline CDR1 MDHEN, CDR2 SYDVKM.

Remarks on this clone: Germline is not matched at one junction end, which may reflect a read error. This chain joins TRBV6-6 and TRBJ2-1, with D perhaps TRBD2 (7 bases). Germline CDR1 is MNHNY and CDR2 is SVGAGI (reference sequence). This CDR3 contains 11 residues. The CDR3 loop is CASSPGGSWVF. Written as DNA, the CDR3 is TGTGCCAGCAGTCCGGGGGGCTCGTGGGTCTTC.

DNA of the CDR3: TGCAGCGTTGAGGACAGCCCGAACACTGAAGCTTTCTTT. This sequence encodes CSVEDSPNTEAFF. The gene calls are TRBV29-1 and TRBJ1-1; D perhaps matches TRBD1 (6 bases). Germline assignment: CDR1 SQVTM and CDR2 ANQGSEA. Trimming took 3 bases from V and 1 from J, leaving 9 bases between them. The length of the CDR3 is 13 residues.

The chain has TRBV27 and TRBJ2-1; D is possibly TRBD2 (6 bases). The CDR3 runs 17 residues. Trimming pared 4 bases from V and 7 bases from J, leaving 23 bases between. Looked up from germline, CDR1 is MNHEY and CDR2 is SMNVEV (reference sequence). In DNA form, the CDR3 reads TGTGCCAGCAGTTCCCTCTACCTACTAGCTAAAGCGAATGAGCAGTTCTTC. Translating gives CASSSLYLLAKANEQFF.

This chain joins TRBV29-1 and TRBJ2-5; maybe TRBD2 (5 bases). CDR1 and CDR2 (germline): SQVTM, ANQGSEA. This CDR3 region has 13 residues. V dropped 4 bases and J dropped 1 base, with 10 bases sitting between them. As DNA, the CDR3 is TGCAGCGTTGCGGCAGGAGGCCAAGAGACCCAGTACTTC. This translates into CSVAAGGQETQYF.

This CDR3 reads CASSFILDEQYF. CDR3 nucleotides: TGTGCCAGCAGTTTCATACTCGACGAGCAGTACTTC. The rearrangement links TRBV28 to TRBJ2-7; D gene ambiguous. Germline V lookup: CDR1 MDHEN, CDR2 SYDVKM. The V end was cut by 3 bases, the J end by 5 bases, with 8 bases between. This CDR3 is 12 amino acids long. The full variable domain, completed using reference TRBV28 and TRBJ2-7, is DVKVTQSSRYLVKRTGEKVFLECVQDMDHENMFWYRQDPGLGLRLIYFSYDVKMKEKGDIPEGYSVSREKKERFSLILESASTNQTSMYLCASSFILDEQYFGPGTRLTVT.

This clone was recorded a few times. This chain links TRBV30 with TRBJ1-1, with 8 bases that match TRBD1. With V trimmed by 2 bases and J by 7 bases, 3 bases remained unmatched. This CDR3 contains 12 residues. Germline V gene lookup returns CDR1 GTSNPN and CDR2 SVGIG (reference sequence). The CDR3 region is CAWSPTGVEAFF. CDR3 DNA sequence: TGTGCCTGGAGTCCGACAGGGGTTGAAGCTTTCTTT.

The chain recombines TRBV5-4 with TRBJ1-1; 11 nucleotides match TRBD1. J lost 4 bases, V lost 1 base, and 3 bases had no gene match. In germline, CDR1 is SGHNT, CDR2 YYREEE (reference sequence). This CDR3 region has 15 residues. CDR3 sequence reads: CASSLFGTGGTEAFF. The CDR3 region has the DNA TGTGCCAGCAGCTTGTTTGGGACAGGGGGCACTGAAGCTTTCTTT.

This chain links TRBV7-8 with TRBJ2-2; no definite D call. The germline gives CDR1 SGHVS, CDR2 FQNEAQ. The CDR3 spans 16 residues. V dropped 5 bases and J dropped 4 bases, with 17 bases sitting between them. The CDR3 sequence: CASSPQRKELTGELFF. The CDR3 region has the DNA TGTGCCAGCAGCCCCCAGAGGAAGGAGCTCACCGGGGAGCTGTTTTTT. Full variable domain (outside the CDR3, taken from reference TRBV7-8 and TRBJ2-2): GAGVSQSPRYKVAKRGQDVALRCDPISGHVSLFWYQQALGQGPEFLTYFQNEAQLDKSGLPSDRFFAERPEGSVSTLKIQRTQQEDSAVYLCASSPQRKELTGELFFGEGSRLTVL.

The chain employs TRBV5-1 and TRBJ2-6; 7 bases align to TRBD2. The CDR3 has 16 residues. From germline, CDR1 is SGHRS and CDR2 YFSETQ. V lost 5 bases to trimming and J lost 4 bases; unmatched junction nucleotides: 9. CDR3 bases: TGCGCCAGCAGGCCGAGCGCGGGGGTAGGGGCCAACGTCCTGACTTTC. Translating gives CASRPSAGVGANVLTF.

V gene TRBV7-2 combines with J gene TRBJ1-1; D uncertain. CDR1 and CDR2 (germline): SGHTA, FQGNSA. CDR3 length equals 15 residues. With 4 bases removed from V and 1 base from J, the gap between germline ends came to 13 bases. The CDR3 bases are TGTGCCAGCAGCTCCTCCCCAGTCCCGAACACTGAAGCTTTCTTT. As protein: CASSSSPVPNTEAFF.

The chain carries TRBV4-1 and TRBJ1-4; 12 positions match TRBD1. CDR1 is MGHRA and CDR2 is YSYEKL in the germline V gene. Germline trimming cut 1 base from V and 8 bases from J; bases unmatched to any gene: 5. This CDR3 contains 16 residues. The chain's CDR3 is CASSQGPGTGGEKLFF. CDR3 DNA: TGCGCCAGCAGCCAAGGGCCCGGGACAGGGGGCGAAAAACTGTTTTTT.

This chain joins TRBV6-5 and TRBJ2-3, with a weak D call TRBD1 (5 bases). The CDR3 has 13 amino acids. Per germline, CDR1 MNHEY and CDR2 SVGAGI. Trimming shortened V by 6 bases and J by 3 bases, and 10 bases separated the two germline ends. Here the CDR3 reads CASSQGGTDTQYF. The CDR3 DNA reads as TGTGCCAGCAGCCAGGGTGGGACAGATACGCAGTATTTT.

V and J are TRBV7-2 and TRBJ2-5, with a tentative D call TRBD1 (7 bases). Germline CDR1 reads SGHTA; CDR2 reads FQGNSA. The CDR3 length is 15 residues. Trimming shortened V by 1 base and J by 5 bases, and 14 bases separated the two germline ends. The CDR3 nucleotides are TGTGCCAGCAGCTTAGGACAGGGTGGAGGGGAGACCCAGTACTTC. Its translation: CASSLGQGGGETQYF. The complete variable domain, with remaining parts taken from reference TRBV7-2 and TRBJ2-5, reads GAGVSQSPSNKVTEKGKDVELRCDPISGHTALYWYRQSLGQGLEFLIYFQGNSAPDKSGLPSDRFSAERTGGSVSTLTIQRTQQEDSAVYLCASSLGQGGGETQYFGPGTRLLVL.

The CDR3 spells CASRGDGGGDNEQFF. For the CDR3, the DNA is TGTGCCAGCAGAGGGGACGGCGGGGGGGACAATGAGCAGTTCTTC. V and J are TRBV2 and TRBJ2-1; 9 bases map to TRBD2. V was clipped by 6 bases and J by 5 bases; unmatched bases: 8. Germline loops: CDR1 SNHLY, CDR2 FYNNEI. The CDR3 totals 15 residues.

The chain employs TRBV5-1 and TRBJ2-1; 11 bases are shared with TRBD2. Trimming removed 4 bases from V and 10 bases from J; junction bases left unmatched: 7. CDR1 is SGHRS and CDR2 is YFSETQ in the germline V gene. CDR3 size: 14 residues. The CDR3 nucleotides read TGCGCCAGCAGCGGCCTAGCGGGAGGAGGAGAGCAGTTCTTC. Its protein is CASSGLAGGGEQFF.

The chain links TRBV7-6 to TRBJ1-3, with TRBD1 matching 9 bases. The CDR3 is 16 amino acids. The ends lost 2 bases at V and 3 bases at J; junction bases unmatched: 5. Per germline, CDR1 SGHVS and CDR2 FNYEAQ. This CDR3 is CASSLRGDRDGNTIYF. CDR3 DNA: TGTGCCAGCAGCTTACGGGGGGACAGGGATGGAAACACCATATATTTT.

The V and J genes are TRBV2 and TRBJ2-5, with 9 bases identical to TRBD2. The CDR3 covers 16 residues. J lost 5 bases, V lost 2 bases, and 9 bases had no gene match. In germline, CDR1 is SNHLY, CDR2 FYNNEI. The CDR3 DNA is TGTGCCAGCAGTGAATTGCCTAGCGGGGAGTTTGAGACCCAGTACTTC. It codes for CASSELPSGEFETQYF.

The chain couples TRBV5-1 to TRBJ1-1; 7 bases match TRBD1. CDR1 and CDR2 (germline): SGHRS, YFSETQ. Trimming at V came to 0 bases and at J to 7 bases, leaving 3 bases not matched to a gene. The length of the CDR3 is 13 residues. CDR3 protein: CASSLGDSREAFF. The CDR3 coding sequence is TGCGCCAGCAGCTTGGGGGACAGCCGTGAAGCTTTCTTT.

The chain links TRBV7-9 to TRBJ2-7; D is unresolved. Trimming shortened V by 7 bases and J by 2 bases, and 18 bases separated the two germline ends. This CDR3 spans 15 amino acids. The germline gives CDR1 SEHNR, CDR2 FQNEAQ (reference sequence). CDR3 nucleotides: TGTGCCAGCACGGCGAATTTTGGGCAGACCTACGAGCAGTACTTC. Its translation: CASTANFGQTYEQYF.